This T cell receptor (beta chain) was recorded in a study of blood T cell repertoires in COVID-19. About the research overall: Sources were T cells, B-cell-depleted T cells, or PBMCs; the material itself was cDNA or gDNA.

The table came from immunoSEQ multiplex PCR; TCRdb's copy has only in-frame clones and leaves some out. This repertoire shows under 500,000 clones, 87% found once; its top ten account for about 2.1%. The ends were cut back, 4 bases at V and 10 bases at J, with 13 bases in the middle. The CDR3 is 11 amino acids. The germline CDR1 and CDR2 sequences are GTSNPN and SVGIG (reference sequence). Material for sequencing was PBMCs or T cells enriched from blood (not recorded which). This chain links TRBV30 with TRBJ1-2; no definite D call. This TCR derives from a woman younger than 35 with acute COVID-19. The DNA of the CDR3 is TGTGCCTGGACTGTCGATGTAGACTACACCTTC. Its translation is CAWTVDVDYTF. Supplemented by reference TRBV30 and TRBJ1-2, the full variable domain reads SQTIHQWPATLVQPVGSPLSLECTVEGTSNPNLYWYRQAAGRGLQLLFYSVGIGQISSEVPQNLSASRPQDRQFILSSKKLLLSDSGFYLCAWTVDVDYTFGSGTRLTVV.